What follows are 26 T cell receptor beta chains derived from one specimen sequenced in a study of CD8+CD57+ T cells in acquired aplastic anemia. Genomic DNA templated the TCR beta VDJ and CDR3 profiling. One entry per CDR3 protein results from TCRdb running MiXCR on the reads. The profile shows 200,000 to 250,000 distinct CDR3 sequences, less than 75% of them singletons. Patients chosen for sequencing had shown CD8+CD57+ cell expansion by flow cytometry. Input material: sorted CD4+, CD8+, or CD8+CD57+ T cells (not recorded which) from PBMCs. The receptors were sampled from a human donor with aplastic anemia.

The sample holds a few counts of this clonotype. This chain connects TRBV5-1 to TRBJ2-6; no definite D call. CDR3 length: 17 residues. The V gene's germline CDR1 is SGHRS and CDR2 YFSETQ. Trimming took 4 bases from V and 4 from J, leaving 18 bases between them. The DNA for the CDR3 is TGCGCCAGCAGCGGCCTACTTACAGACACAGGGGCCAACGTCCTGACTTTC. This translates into CASSGLLTDTGANVLTF.

V is TRBV7-3 and J is TRBJ2-3; D gene unclear. V was shortened by 5 bases and J by 6 bases, with 12 bases between the two germline ends. The germline gives CDR1 SGHTA, CDR2 FQGTGA. The CDR3 runs to 13 residues. This chain's CDR3 is CASSLYLGDTQYF. CDR3 DNA sequence: TGTGCCAGCAGCCTTTATCTTGGGGATACGCAGTATTTT.

V and J are TRBV20-1 and TRBJ2-7; D ambiguous. This CDR3 comprises 15 residues. The V and J ends lost 6 bases and 3 bases respectively, with 21 bases between them. Germline lookup yields CDR1 DFQATT and CDR2 SNEGSKA (reference sequence). The DNA for the CDR3 is TGCAGTGCCAGCAGTTTAGGTGACACCGACTACGAGCAGTACTTC. It yields the protein CSASSLGDTDYEQYF.

V and J are TRBV7-8 and TRBJ2-1; no definite D call. Per germline, CDR1 SGHVS and CDR2 FQNEAQ. CDR3 length: 12 residues. V was clipped by 5 bases and J by 6 bases, with 8 bases between them. The CDR3 loop reads CASSPHSNEQFF. The CDR3 bases are TGTGCCAGCAGCCCCCACAGCAATGAGCAGTTCTTC.

V usage is TRBV7-9 and J usage is TRBJ1-2; D gene uncertain. Germline loops: CDR1 SEHNR, CDR2 FQNEAQ (reference sequence). V was trimmed by 1 base and J by 2 bases, leaving 5 bases between them. CDR3 length equals 13 residues. The CDR3 coding sequence is TGTGCCAGCAGCTTAGTACAGAACTATGGCTACACCTTC. It translates to CASSLVQNYGYTF.

This chain's CDR3 is CSAGPSSYEQYF. Written as DNA, the CDR3 is TGCAGTGCTGGTCCCTCGAGCTACGAGCAGTACTTC. The chain is built from TRBV20-1 and TRBJ2-7, with D hard to call. The V end lost 5 bases, the J end lost 3 bases, and 11 bases lay between the germline ends. The CDR3 runs 12 residues. Germline values: CDR1 DFQATT, CDR2 SNEGSKA (reference sequence).

This clonotype has just a few counts. This chain links TRBV7-6 with TRBJ2-5; 11 nucleotides line up with TRBD1. The CDR3 extends over 16 amino acids. Germline V lookup: CDR1 SGHVS, CDR2 FNYEAQ. V lost 0 bases to trimming and J lost 5 bases; unmatched junction nucleotides: 5. CDR3 DNA: TGTGCCAGCAGCTTAGCAGTAGGGGACAGGGGGGAGACCCAGTACTTC. Translation: CASSLAVGDRGETQYF.

This clonotype was detected only once. Here the CDR3 reads CASSDSRGAGIQETQYF. The CDR3 DNA reads as TGTGCCAGCAGTGATTCGCGGGGCGCGGGAATCCAAGAGACCCAGTACTTC. The chain has TRBV25-1 and TRBJ2-5; possible D gene TRBD2, 6 bases. Germline-derived CDR1 and CDR2 are MGHDK and SYGVNS. V was pared by 3 bases and J by 1 base, with 18 bases between. The CDR3 length is 17 residues. The full variable domain, rest sourced from reference TRBV25-1 and TRBJ2-5, is EADIYQTPRYLVIGTGKKITLECSQTMGHDKMYWYQQDPGMELHLIHYSYGVNSTEKGDLSSESTVSRIRTEHFPLTLESARPSHTSQYLCASSDSRGAGIQETQYFGPGTRLLVL.

In the case of this clonotype: The junction shows a germline mismatch at one end, possibly a read error. The chain couples TRBV24-1 to TRBJ2-1, with a possible D match to TRBD1 (6 bases). CDR1 KGHDR and CDR2 SFDVKD come from the germline V gene. The CDR3 extends over 16 amino acids. CDR3 sequence: CATSDPGMGADDEQLF. The DNA of the CDR3 is TGTGCCACCAGTGACCCTGGGATGGGGGCAGACGATGAGCAGCTCTTC.

The chain's CDR3 is CASSPLMRAQHF. The CDR3 region has the DNA TGTGCCAGCAGCCCTCTGATGAGGGCCCAGCATTTT. This chain joins TRBV7-6 and TRBJ1-5; D is unclear. Germline V gives CDR1 SGHVS, CDR2 FNYEAQ. The CDR3 sequence is 12 residues long. V was trimmed by 5 bases and J by 11 bases, leaving 13 bases between them.

The CDR3 loop reads CASSYDGLSTDTQYF. CDR3 nucleotides: TGCGCCAGCAGCTACGACGGCCTGAGCACAGATACGCAGTATTTT. The chain is built from TRBV5-1 and TRBJ2-3; D unclear. Germline loops: CDR1 SGHRS, CDR2 YFSETQ. V was pared by 3 bases and J by 0 bases, with 11 bases between. The CDR3 is 15 residues long.

The chain recombines TRBV6-1 with TRBJ2-7; TRBD1 matches at 8 bases. Germline trimming cut 2 bases from V and 7 bases from J; bases unmatched to any gene: 10. The CDR3 contains 15 residues. CDR1 is MNHNS and CDR2 is SASEGT in the germline V gene. Written as DNA, the CDR3 is TGTGCCAGCAGTGAACCCACAGGGGGGTATTTGGAGCAGTACTTC. Amino acid sequence: CASSEPTGGYLEQYF.

There are a few counts of this clonotype. V gene TRBV2 combines with J gene TRBJ1-2; TRBD1 agrees at 7 bases. Trimming removed 5 bases from V and 8 bases from J; junction bases left unmatched: 2. Germline V CDR1 and CDR2: SNHLY, FYNNEI. The CDR3 extends over 11 amino acids. CDR3 nucleotide sequence: TGTGCCAGCAGTCCGGACAGGGGCTACACCTTC. Its protein is CASSPDRGYTF.

This clonotype was detected a few times. The V gene is TRBV2, the J gene TRBJ2-7; D not certain. V was shortened by 3 bases and J by 12 bases, with 12 bases between the two germline ends. CDR3 length: 11 amino acids. CDR1 and CDR2 from the germline V gene are SNHLY and FYNNEI. The DNA for the CDR3 is TGTGCCAGCAGTGAGACACCCCCCTTGTACTTC. It translates to CASSETPPLYF. Full variable domain (remainder filled in from reference TRBV2 and TRBJ2-7): EPEVTQTPSHQVTQMGQEVILRCVPISNHLYFYWYRQILGQKVEFLVSFYNNEISEKSEIFDDQFSVERPDGSNFTLKIRSTKLEDSAMYFCASSETPPLYFGPGTRLTVT.

The V and J genes are TRBV15 and TRBJ2-2, with TRBD1 identical over 11 bases. Germline CDR1 and CDR2: LNHNV and YYDKDF (reference sequence). The V and J ends lost 3 bases and 3 bases, in that order; junction bases with no gene match: 15. This CDR3 has 20 amino acids. The CDR3: CATSSSRPGQGVVDTGELFF. The CDR3 DNA follows: TGTGCCACCAGCAGCTCCAGGCCGGGACAGGGGGTTGTCGACACCGGGGAGCTGTTTTTT.

This chain connects TRBV5-1 to TRBJ1-4, with 7 bases lining up with TRBD1. Unmatched junction bases numbered 8, after V lost 4 bases and J lost 8 bases. Germline assignment: CDR1 SGHRS and CDR2 YFSETQ. CDR3 length: 14 amino acids. The CDR3 region has the DNA TGCGCCAGCAGCCTCAGACAGGGAGGCGAAAAACTGTTTTTT. It is translated as CASSLRQGGEKLFF.

The sample holds a few counts of this clonotype. A much larger clone is a single base away; this may be a read error. The rearrangement joins TRBV6-5 to TRBJ2-7; a possible D gene is TRBD2 (6 bases). Trimming took off 0 bases at V and 0 bases at J, with 15 bases between the two ends. The CDR3 spans 17 residues. The germline gives CDR1 MNHEY, CDR2 SVGAGI. As DNA, the CDR3 is TGTGCCAGCAGTTACTCGCGAACAGAGGAGGGCTCCTACGAGCAGTACTTC. It is translated as CASSYSRTEEGSYEQYF.

The rearrangement links TRBV20-1 to TRBJ2-7, with no clear D. The CDR3 runs to 12 residues. CDR1 is DFQATT, CDR2 SNEGSKA, per germline (reference sequence). The ends were cut back, 6 bases at V and 2 bases at J, with 11 bases in the middle. CDR3 in DNA: TGCAGTGCGTCCGACATAGCCTACGAGCAGTACTTC. Translation: CSASDIAYEQYF.

This chain's CDR3 is CASSLIGDLGGYTF. The CDR3, as DNA: TGTGCCAGCAGCTTAATCGGGGATTTGGGAGGCTACACCTTC. The genes are TRBV7-3 and TRBJ1-2; D gene ambiguous. This CDR3 is built from 14 residues. With 1 base removed from V and 8 bases from J, the gap between germline ends came to 14 bases. Per germline, CDR1 SGHTA and CDR2 FQGTGA.

The chain couples TRBV7-2 to TRBJ2-1; TRBD1 matches at 7 bases. Germline CDR1 is SGHTA and CDR2 is FQGNSA. After removal of 5 bases from V and 10 bases from J, the junction contained 8 bases not matched to a gene. The CDR3 contains 13 residues. The CDR3 reads CASSQRYRGEQFF. Here the CDR3 DNA reads TGTGCCAGCAGCCAACGATACAGGGGAGAGCAGTTCTTC.

Comment on this clonotype: This may arise from a read error, as a much more abundant clone is one base away. The rearrangement uses TRBV15 and TRBJ2-7, with 10 nucleotides matching TRBD1. The CDR3 loop spans 19 amino acids. In germline, CDR1 is LNHNV, CDR2 YYDKDF (reference sequence). V was clipped by 3 bases and J by 7 bases; unmatched bases: 21. The CDR3, as DNA: TGTGCCACCAGCAGCTTTATACAAAATCCCCGGGACAGGGGTGAGGAGCAGTACTTC. Its translation: CATSSFIQNPRDRGEEQYF.

The V gene is TRBV6-2 or TRBV6-3, the J gene TRBJ1-4, with unresolved D. Per the germline V gene, CDR1 is MNHEY and CDR2 is SVGEGT. Trimming cost V 7 bases and J 10 bases, with 10 bases left between them. The CDR3 is 11 amino acids. The CDR3 DNA reads as TGTGCCAGCACTGGAGAGGGAAAACTGTTTTTT. Residues: CASTGEGKLFF.

This clonotype was counted between two and nine times. The chain employs TRBV7-2 and TRBJ1-6, with 9 bases identical to TRBD1. The CDR3 loop spans 14 amino acids. The germline gives CDR1 SGHTA, CDR2 FQGNSA. Unmatched junction bases numbered 5, after V lost 5 bases and J lost 9 bases. The DNA for the CDR3 is TGTGCCAGCAGCCCGGGACAGGGTGTTTCACCCCTCCACTTT. Translating gives CASSPGQGVSPLHF.

The chain uses TRBV5-1 and TRBJ2-3, with TRBD2 matching 7 bases. Germline V gene lookup returns CDR1 SGHRS and CDR2 YFSETQ. V was pared by 4 bases and J by 1 base, with 15 bases of the junction left unmatched. The CDR3 has 18 residues. The CDR3 coding sequence is TGCGCCAGCAGCCAAGATCCCGTAAGGACTAGGCGCACAGATACGCAGTATTTT. As protein: CASSQDPVRTRRTDTQYF.

The CDR3 DNA follows: TGTGCCAGCAGTGGGGATAGGACCCTCGAGCAGTACTTC. Its protein product is CASSGDRTLEQYF. This chain uses TRBV2 with TRBJ2-7, with D unclear. This CDR3 comprises 13 residues. Germline values: CDR1 SNHLY, CDR2 FYNNEI. Trimming cost V 4 bases and J 6 bases, with 13 bases left between them. Full variable domain (outside the CDR3, taken from reference TRBV2 and TRBJ2-7): EPEVTQTPSHQVTQMGQEVILRCVPISNHLYFYWYRQILGQKVEFLVSFYNNEISEKSEIFDDQFSVERPDGSNFTLKIRSTKLEDSAMYFCASSGDRTLEQYFGPGTRLTVT.

This sequence joins TRBV19 and TRBJ2-7; 9 bases line up with TRBD1. J gave up 5 bases and V 5 bases, and 13 bases lay outside the gene matches. This CDR3 region has 16 residues. In germline, CDR1 is LNHDA, CDR2 SQIVND (reference sequence). CDR3 sequence: CASSVPPGTGSHEQYF. In nucleotides, the CDR3 is TGTGCCAGTAGTGTCCCCCCGGGGACAGGGTCCCACGAGCAGTACTTC.